These 30 T cell receptor beta chains originate from one sample sequenced in a study of PD-1 blockade in classical Hodgkin lymphoma. Profiled with immunoSEQ multiplex PCR; TCRdb holds only in-frame clones, not every one. Of about 14,000 clones in the sample, about 83% were seen once. Relapse after autologous stem cell transplantation occurred in every patient, and brentuximab vedotin exposure varied. Specimen: peripheral blood mononuclear cells (PBMCs), collected before the second cycle of nivolumab. These receptors originate from a human donor with classical Hodgkin lymphoma.

The J gene is TRBJ1-5, the V gene TRBV4-1; D might be TRBD1 (5 bases). Germline CDR1 is MGHRA and CDR2 is YSYEKL. This CDR3 spans 17 amino acids. Trimming stripped 0 bases from V and 2 bases from J, with 14 bases between. The CDR3 spells CASSQDLRGVGNQPQHF. The DNA of the CDR3 is TGCGCCAGCAGCCAAGATCTTCGGGGGGTTGGCAATCAGCCCCAGCATTTT.

The rearrangement links TRBV5-8 to TRBJ2-5; 11 bases fit TRBD1. CDR3 size: 14 residues. Germline CDR1 and CDR2: SGHTS and YDEGEE. Unmatched junction bases numbered 3, after V lost 1 base and J lost 7 bases. DNA for the CDR3: TGTGCCAGCAGCTTGCGGACAGGGGGCTCGACCCAGTACTTC. This sequence encodes CASSLRTGGSTQYF. Full variable domain (missing parts from reference TRBV5-8 and TRBJ2-5): EAGVTQSPTHLIKTRGQQATLRCSPISGHTSVYWYQQALGLGLQFLLWYDEGEERNRGNFPPRFSGRQFPNYSSELNVNALELEDSALYLCASSLRTGGSTQYFGPGTRLLVL.

The chain has TRBV12-5 and TRBJ2-3; 7 positions match TRBD2. The CDR3 sequence is 13 residues long. The ends lost 6 bases at V and 6 bases at J; junction bases unmatched: 6. From germline, CDR1 is LGHNT and CDR2 FRNRAP. The DNA for the CDR3 is TGTGCTAGTGGCTCAGCGGGGACCGATACGCAGTATTTT. As protein: CASGSAGTDTQYF.

This clone was observed a few times. This rearrangement joins TRBV5-5 to TRBJ1-1; D call uncertain. Germline CDR1 reads SGHKS; CDR2 reads YYEKEE (reference sequence). Trimming pared 1 base from V and 6 bases from J, leaving 7 bases between. This CDR3 has 12 residues. CDR3 sequence: CASSLMRAEAFF. The CDR3 DNA sequence: TGTGCCAGCAGCTTGATGCGTGCTGAAGCTTTCTTT. Filled out from reference TRBV5-5 and TRBJ1-1, the complete variable domain reads DAGVTQSPTHLIKTRGQQVTLRCSPISGHKSVSWYQQVLGQGPQFIFQYYEKEERGRGNFPDRFSARQFPNYSSELNVNALLLGDSALYLCASSLMRAEAFFGQGTRLTVV.

This clone was detected only a few times. The sample contains more than one DNA sequence encoding this CDR3. The genes are TRBV5-2 and TRBJ1-1; the D call in the table, TRBD1, was not verified against the DNA. TRBV5-2 constitutes a pseudogene. The CDR3 runs 14 residues. The CDR3 sequence is CASSTRTENTEAFF. CDR3 in DNA: TGCGCCAGCAGCACTCGGACAGAGAACACTGAAGCTTTCTTT.

This clone was picked up one time. This chain uses TRBV4-1 with TRBJ1-2; TRBD1 aligns across 7 bases. Germline values: CDR1 MGHRA, CDR2 YSYEKL. The length of the CDR3 is 16 residues. J gave up 4 bases and V 0 bases, and 8 bases lay outside the gene matches. The CDR3 is CASSQDGTGVLYGYTF. DNA of the CDR3: TGCGCCAGCAGCCAAGATGGAACAGGGGTGCTCTATGGCTACACCTTC.

This clone was detected once. This chain connects TRBV27 to TRBJ2-2; 7 nucleotides agree with TRBD2. The CDR3 is made up of 13 amino acids. V dropped 6 bases and J dropped 8; count of bases not matched to a gene: 6. The germline V gene has CDR1 MNHEY and CDR2 SMNVEV (reference sequence). CDR3 bases: TGTGCCAGCAGCCGGGGAGGGGCAGGGGAGCTGTTTTTT. Translation gives CASSRGGAGELFF.

This sequence joins TRBV29-1 and TRBJ1-1; no clear D. Trimming pared 5 bases from V and 5 bases from J, leaving 9 bases between. In germline, CDR1 is SQVTM, CDR2 ANQGSEA. This CDR3 contains 11 residues. CDR3 sequence: CSVYLGTEAFF. CDR3 in DNA: TGCAGCGTTTATTTGGGGACTGAAGCTTTCTTT.

The chain combines TRBV6-5 with TRBJ1-4; no reliable D call. The V end lost 0 bases, the J end lost 5 bases, and 1 base lay between the germline ends. CDR1 and CDR2 (germline): MNHEY, SVGAGI. The CDR3 is 12 residues long. In DNA form, the CDR3 reads TGTGCCAGCAGTTACTCGAATGAAAAACTGTTTTTT. Translating gives CASSYSNEKLFF.

The genes are TRBV10-3 and TRBJ1-5; D gene ambiguous. The V gene's germline CDR1 is ENHRY and CDR2 SYGVKD. The V gene lost 0 bases and the J gene lost 0 bases, with 9 bases spanning the gap. The CDR3 spans 16 residues. The CDR3 spells CAISESHGHSNQPQHF. In nucleotides, the CDR3 is TGTGCCATCAGTGAGTCGCACGGGCATAGCAATCAGCCCCAGCATTTT.

In its sample, this clone was seen once. The chain combines TRBV2 with TRBJ2-7; 8 bases are a match to TRBD1. The CDR3 is made up of 12 amino acids. Germline V gene data show CDR1 as SNHLY and CDR2 as FYNNEI. V was pared by 6 bases and J by 6 bases, with 4 bases of the junction left unmatched. This CDR3 reads CASSRQGSEQYF. The CDR3 coding sequence is TGTGCCAGCAGCCGACAGGGGAGCGAGCAGTACTTC.

V is TRBV28 and J is TRBJ2-4; 7 positions match TRBD2. Germline values: CDR1 MDHEN, CDR2 SYDVKM. Trimming took 3 bases from V and 9 from J; bases not matched to a gene: 5. The CDR3 covers 13 residues. The CDR3 DNA reads as TGTGCCAGCAGTTTTAGGCGGGGGAGCATTCAGTACTTC. Its translation: CASSFRRGSIQYF.

The rearrangement uses TRBV29-1 and TRBJ2-1; D is uncertain. Germline CDR1 is SQVTM and CDR2 is ANQGSEA. Between the trimmed V and J ends, which lost 1 base and 4 bases, there was a span of 2 bases. The CDR3 spans 11 residues. Written as DNA, the CDR3 is TGCAGCGTTGAAGGGTACAATGAGCAGTTCTTC. Its translation is CSVEGYNEQFF.

CDR3 sequence: CASAFLIQETQYF. CDR3 nucleotide sequence: TGTGCCAGCGCGTTCCTCATACAAGAGACCCAGTACTTC. J is TRBJ2-5 and V is TRBV7-6, with D uncertain. The CDR3 runs 13 residues. V lost 8 bases, J lost 2 bases, and 12 bases lay in between. Germline values: CDR1 SGHVS, CDR2 FNYEAQ.

The J gene is TRBJ2-6, the V gene TRBV29-1; no definite D call. Deletions cut 7 bases from V and 0 bases from J, with 10 bases between. CDR3 length: 14 residues. The germline gives CDR1 SQVTM, CDR2 ANQGSEA. The CDR3 loop is CSGGWSSGANVLTF. DNA of the CDR3: TGCAGCGGCGGATGGAGCTCTGGGGCCAACGTCCTGACTTTC.

V is TRBV9 and J is TRBJ1-3; TRBD1 aligns across 7 bases. This CDR3 has 17 residues. J gave up 3 bases and V 2 bases, and 11 bases lay outside the gene matches. Germline V CDR1 and CDR2: SGDLS, YYNGEE. CDR3 DNA: TGTGCCAGCAGCGTCAACAAAGACAGGGCCAGTGGAAACACCATATATTTT. Translating gives CASSVNKDRASGNTIYF.

The chain has TRBV5-6 and TRBJ1-5; D call uncertain. The CDR3 extends over 15 amino acids. Germline lookup yields CDR1 SGHDT and CDR2 YYEEEE. The V gene lost 3 bases and the J gene lost 0 bases, with 10 bases spanning the gap. CDR3 region: CASSSSFYSNQPQHF. DNA of the CDR3: TGTGCCAGCAGCTCCTCCTTTTATAGCAATCAGCCCCAGCATTTT.

The chain couples TRBV9 to TRBJ1-1; D gene uncertain. Per germline, CDR1 SGDLS and CDR2 YYNGEE. CDR3 length equals 14 residues. Deletions cut 0 bases from V and 1 base from J, with 7 bases between. The CDR3 here is CASSVVAANTEAFF. The CDR3 DNA is TGTGCCAGCAGCGTAGTGGCTGCGAACACTGAAGCTTTCTTT.

The J gene is TRBJ2-4, the V gene TRBV27, with D unresolved. V lost 4 bases, J lost 3 bases, and 16 bases lay in between. CDR1 is MNHEY and CDR2 is SMNVEV in the germline V gene (reference sequence). This CDR3 contains 16 residues. CDR3 residues: CASSSGPTWGKNIQYF. The CDR3 DNA reads TGTGCCAGCAGTTCCGGCCCCACCTGGGGCAAAAACATTCAGTACTTC.

V usage is TRBV7-2 and J usage is TRBJ1-6, with 7 bases aligning to TRBD1. V trimming: 5 bases; J trimming: 8 bases; junction bases outside the gene matches: 6. The CDR3 is 14 residues long. CDR1 is SGHTA and CDR2 is FQGNSA in the germline V gene. For the CDR3, the DNA is TGTGCCAGCAGCCCCCAGGGGGGTGATTCACCCCTCCACTTT. It yields the protein CASSPQGGDSPLHF. The entire variable domain, with the rest obtained from reference TRBV7-2 and TRBJ1-6, is as follows: GAGVSQSPSNKVTEKGKDVELRCDPISGHTALYWYRQSLGQGLEFLIYFQGNSAPDKSGLPSDRFSAERTGGSVSTLTIQRTQQEDSAVYLCASSPQGGDSPLHFGNGTRLTVT.

About this clone: One end of the junction fails to match germline, which may point to a read error. The chain has TRBV28 and TRBJ1-4; 7 nucleotides line up with TRBD1. The CDR3 extends over 12 amino acids. Germline V gene data show CDR1 as MDHEN and CDR2 as SYDVKM. The CDR3 DNA reads TGTGCCAGCAGTTTGAGCGGGGACAGATTTATATTT. Encoded protein: CASSLSGDRFIF. Supplemented by reference TRBV28 and TRBJ1-4, the full variable domain reads DVKVTQSSRYLVKRTGEKVFLECVQDMDHENMFWYRQDPGLGLRLIYFSYDVKMKEKGDIPEGYSVSREKKERFSLILESASTNQTSMYLCASSLSGDRFIFGSGTQLSVL.

V is TRBV9 and J is TRBJ2-7; D tentatively reads TRBD1 or TRBD2 (5 bases each). CDR1 and CDR2 from the germline V gene are SGDLS and YYNGEE. V shed 3 bases and J shed 2 bases, with 15 bases lying between them. The CDR3 spans 15 residues. This CDR3 reads CASSASGTAAYEQYF. In DNA form, the CDR3 reads TGTGCCAGCAGCGCCTCCGGGACGGCAGCCTACGAGCAGTACTTC.

V is TRBV14 and J is TRBJ1-2; 9 bases map to TRBD1. With 4 bases clipped from V and 1 base from J, the junction kept 4 bases outside the gene matches. The CDR3 loop spans 15 amino acids. Germline CDR1 is SGHDN and CDR2 is FVKESK. The DNA of the CDR3 is TGTGCCAGCAGCCGGCCGGGACAGGGTAACTATGGCTACACCTTC. Protein product: CASSRPGQGNYGYTF.

V is TRBV7-2 and J is TRBJ2-5; a weak D match, TRBD1 (5 bases). The germline gives CDR1 SGHTA, CDR2 FQGNSA. Between the trimmed V and J ends, which lost 0 bases and 4 bases, there was a span of 12 bases. The CDR3 sequence is 15 residues long. Written as DNA, the CDR3 is TGTGCCAGCAGCTTAGCGTGGCAGGGCCCAGAGACCCAGTACTTC. Translated: CASSLAWQGPETQYF.

The rearrangement joins TRBV7-8 to TRBJ2-1; 8 nucleotides match TRBD2. The CDR3 totals 15 residues. With 5 bases clipped from V and 6 bases from J, the junction kept 9 bases outside the gene matches. Germline CDR1 is SGHVS and CDR2 is FQNEAQ. The CDR3 is CASSPLAGRPNEQFF. The CDR3 nucleotides read TGTGCCAGCAGCCCCTTAGCGGGGAGACCCAATGAGCAGTTCTTC.

This sequence joins TRBV27 and TRBJ1-1; tentatively, D is TRBD1 (5 bases). Germline CDR1 reads MNHEY; CDR2 reads SMNVEV (reference sequence). V lost 2 bases and J lost 2, with 9 bases in between. The length of the CDR3 is 14 residues. The CDR3 sequence: CASSLTTGNTEAFF. The DNA for the CDR3 is TGTGCCAGCAGTTTAACTACAGGCAACACTGAAGCTTTCTTT.

In DNA form, the CDR3 reads TGTGCCAGCAGCCAAGCCTACACAGGGACCTACGAGCAGTACTTC. This codes for CASSQAYTGTYEQYF. The gene calls are TRBV14 and TRBJ2-7, with D perhaps TRBD1 (6 bases). Germline assignment: CDR1 SGHDN and CDR2 FVKESK. This CDR3 comprises 15 residues. Trimming stripped 1 base from V and 2 bases from J, with 12 bases between.

The chain couples TRBV14 to TRBJ2-7; TRBD1 agrees at 9 bases. V lost 0 bases and J lost 2; bases outside the gene matches: 5. In germline, CDR1 is SGHDN, CDR2 FVKESK. CDR3 length equals 16 residues. CDR3 region: CASSQEGTGRAYEQYF. CDR3 nucleotides: TGTGCCAGCAGCCAAGAGGGGACAGGGAGAGCCTACGAGCAGTACTTC. The full variable domain, with the rest looked up from reference TRBV14 and TRBJ2-7, is EAGVTQFPSHSVIEKGQTVTLRCDPISGHDNLYWYRRVMGKEIKFLLHFVKESKQDESGMPNNRFLAERTGGTYSTLKVQPAELEDSGVYFCASSQEGTGRAYEQYFGPGTRLTVT.

This clone has just a few counts. This sequence joins TRBV4-2 and TRBJ1-2; D gene unclear. V was cut by 2 bases and J by 1 base, with 11 bases left in between. Per germline, CDR1 LGHNA and CDR2 YNFKEQ. There are 15 residues in the CDR3. CDR3 protein: CASSQLQPVNYGYTF. CDR3 bases: TGTGCCAGCAGCCAATTACAGCCGGTTAACTATGGCTACACCTTC.

The chain carries TRBV7-8 and TRBJ1-5, with 9 bases that match TRBD1. The CDR3 length is 16 residues. V trimming: 5 bases; J trimming: 2 bases; junction bases outside the gene matches: 7. The germline V gene encodes CDR1 SGHVS and CDR2 FQNEAQ. CDR3 coding DNA: TGTGCCAGCAGCCGGGACAGGGTTCGGGGCAATCAGCCCCAGCATTTT. As protein: CASSRDRVRGNQPQHF.